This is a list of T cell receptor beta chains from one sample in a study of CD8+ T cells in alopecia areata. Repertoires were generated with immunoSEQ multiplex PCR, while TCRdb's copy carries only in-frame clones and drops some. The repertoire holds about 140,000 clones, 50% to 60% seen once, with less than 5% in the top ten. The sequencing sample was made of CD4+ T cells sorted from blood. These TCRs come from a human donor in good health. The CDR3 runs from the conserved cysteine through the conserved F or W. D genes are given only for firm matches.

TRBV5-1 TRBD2 CASSPSGMGDTQYF
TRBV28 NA CASSLSINTEAFF
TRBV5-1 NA CASRRTEYYEQYF
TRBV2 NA CASTTAFNQPQHF
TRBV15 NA CATSRDWQGTYEQYF
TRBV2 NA CASSQESDYEQYF
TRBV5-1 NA CASSPGLVNYEQYF
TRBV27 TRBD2 CASRPSWVAGFTDTQYF
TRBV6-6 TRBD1 CASGTGRPQHF
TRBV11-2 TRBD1 CASSLGNRGRDIQYF
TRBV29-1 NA CSVGEAEQYF
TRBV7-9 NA CASSLVGGGNTEAFF
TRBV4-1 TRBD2 CASSQVSLAGDDTQYF
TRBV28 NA CASSFVGLNTEAFF
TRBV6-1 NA CASSVGGFTEAFF
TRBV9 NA CASSVGLPNEQFF
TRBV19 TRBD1 CASSTPGQPSAETQYF
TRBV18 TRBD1 CASSLAGGGTEAFF
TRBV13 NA CASSSTGLHNEQFF
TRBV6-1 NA CASSDPPNQPQHF
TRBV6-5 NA CASSRLRSGANVLTF
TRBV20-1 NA CSARFTGELFF
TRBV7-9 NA CASSRRWGGCTDTQYF
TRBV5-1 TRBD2 CASSQGLAANEQFF
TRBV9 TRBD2 CASSVGGLAGSVGKTQYF
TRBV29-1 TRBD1 CSVTGISYEQYF
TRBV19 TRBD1 CASGRQGGLNTEAFF
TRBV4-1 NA CASSRINSPLHF
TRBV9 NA CASSEGPGETQYF
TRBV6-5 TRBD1 CASSYDTRDRATAFF
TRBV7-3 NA CASSETEKSQAQHF
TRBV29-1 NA CSVTRMNIQYF
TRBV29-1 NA CSVDTSYEQYF
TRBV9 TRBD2 CASSVGGVSYEQYF
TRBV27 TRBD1 CASSTFYRGGRGYTF
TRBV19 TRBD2 CASSTSGLRKDTQYF
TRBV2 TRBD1 CASSRSGTDFSNQPQHF
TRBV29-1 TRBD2 CSGAPRLAGAGEQFF
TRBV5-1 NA CASRIQGLNTEAFF
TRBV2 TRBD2 CASSGLAMSGDTQYF
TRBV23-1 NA CASTQQGWNTEAFF
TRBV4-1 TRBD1 CASSQDPQGTEGYTF
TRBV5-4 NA CASSLGQMQETQYF
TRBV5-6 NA CASSSSGVEEKLFF
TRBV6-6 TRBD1 CASGGQGANYPNEQYF
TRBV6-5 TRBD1 CASSSGTGSYEQYF